This T cell receptor beta chain is from a study of cytomegalovirus exposure and HLA in healthy donors. Study summary: Out of a few hundred genotyped donors, about 80% belonged to the Caucasian-associated ancestry cluster.

General observations from the study: The listing of 150 to 200 TCR beta chains classed them as cytomegalovirus-associated. Links to common viral pathogens appeared, in a later analysis, for several of the most significant clusters. Most CMV-associated TCR beta chains appeared HLA-restricted in a later analysis.

The sample holds one count of this clone. The antigen is unknown. The PCR made use of 60 Vbeta and 13 Jbeta primers. Sequencing was performed with immunoSEQ multiplex PCR; in TCRdb, only in-frame clones are kept and a portion is missing. The sample lists roughly 130,000 clones; over 70% were seen once. The CDR3 loop spans 16 amino acids. V lost 1 base and J 4 bases, leaving 19 bases between the germline ends. Germline V CDR1 and CDR2: GTSNPN, SVGIG (reference sequence). The TCR sequence derives from a woman between 40 and 50 years old in good health and CMV-seronegative. Sequencing was performed on PBMCs. The chain combines TRBV30 with TRBJ1-2; D gene ambiguous. The CDR3 here is CAWSGNRRISGYGYTF. The DNA for the CDR3 is TGTGCCTGGAGTGGTAATCGAAGAATTAGTGGCTATGGCTACACCTTC.